This T cell receptor beta chain was observed in a study of shared clonotypes between healthy human individuals. Donors were healthy HIV-negative adults without recently reported acute infections or vaccinations. Source study methods: With immunoSEQ giving junction-only sequences and no quality scores, filtering differed. Some clones are missing from TCRdb's copy, which holds only in-frame ones; the method was immunoSEQ multiplex PCR. The V and J calls and clone size were taken over from that table, and D and trimming were inferred from the DNA. The sample records fewer than 650,000 clones, around 78% being singletons. The source is a woman in her thirties or forties in good health. Some clones in this sample may be carry-over from other donors' samples. The material sequenced was PBMCs.

CDR3 nucleotide sequence: TGCGCCAGCAGCTTGGGCAGCGGGGTCGAGACCCAGTACTTC. Translation: CASSLGSGVETQYF. The chain couples TRBV5-1 to TRBJ2-5; 7 bases align to TRBD2. The J segment lost 5 bases and the V segment lost 0 bases, leaving 4 bases of the junction unmatched. Germline-derived CDR1 and CDR2 are SGHRS and YFSETQ. This CDR3 has 14 residues.